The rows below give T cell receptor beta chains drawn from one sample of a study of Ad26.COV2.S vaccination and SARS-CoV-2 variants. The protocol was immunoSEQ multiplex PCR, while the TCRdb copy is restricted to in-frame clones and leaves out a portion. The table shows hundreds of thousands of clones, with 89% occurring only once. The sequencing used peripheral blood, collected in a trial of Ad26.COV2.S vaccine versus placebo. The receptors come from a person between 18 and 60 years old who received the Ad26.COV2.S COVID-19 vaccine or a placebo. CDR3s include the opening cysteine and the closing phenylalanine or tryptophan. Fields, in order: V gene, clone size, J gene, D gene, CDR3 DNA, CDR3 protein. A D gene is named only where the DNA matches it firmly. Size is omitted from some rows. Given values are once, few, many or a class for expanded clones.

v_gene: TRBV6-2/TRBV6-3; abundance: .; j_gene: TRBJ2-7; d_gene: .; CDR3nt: TGTGCCAGCAGTTACTCAGGGGCCCTCTACGAGCAGTACTTC; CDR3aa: CASSYSGALYEQYF
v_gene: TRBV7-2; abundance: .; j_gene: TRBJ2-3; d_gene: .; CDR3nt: TGTGCCAGCAGCTTTATCGTCGGGGATACGCAGTATTTT; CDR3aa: CASSFIVGDTQYF
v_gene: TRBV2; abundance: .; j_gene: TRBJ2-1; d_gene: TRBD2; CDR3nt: TGTGCCAGCAACTGGCGGGGGGCCATTTACAATGAGCAGTTCTTC; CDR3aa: CASNWRGAIYNEQFF
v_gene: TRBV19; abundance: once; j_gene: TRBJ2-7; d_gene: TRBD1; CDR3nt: TGTGCCAGTAGTATGGGGACAGGGGACTCCTACGAGCAGTACTTC; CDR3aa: CASSMGTGDSYEQYF
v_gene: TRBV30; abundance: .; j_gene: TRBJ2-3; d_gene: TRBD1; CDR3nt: TGTGCCTGGAGTTTAAGGACAGGGGTGGTAGATACGCAGTATTTT; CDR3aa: CAWSLRTGVVDTQYF
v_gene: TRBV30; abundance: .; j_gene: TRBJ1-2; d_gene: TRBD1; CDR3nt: TGTGCCTGGAGTGTACAGGGGGCAGGAGGCTACACCTTC; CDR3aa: CAWSVQGAGGYTF
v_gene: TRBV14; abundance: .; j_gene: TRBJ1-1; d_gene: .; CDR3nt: TGTGCCAGCAAAATCCTGGACAGCGCCGGGAACACTGAAGCTTTCTTT; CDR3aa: CASKILDSAGNTEAFF
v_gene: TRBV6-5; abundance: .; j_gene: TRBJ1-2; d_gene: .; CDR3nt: TGTGCCAGCAGTTCCCCCAGGGGAAACAGTGGCTACACCTTC; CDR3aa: CASSSPRGNSGYTF
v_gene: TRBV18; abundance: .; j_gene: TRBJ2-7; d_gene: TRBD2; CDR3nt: TGTGCCAGCTCACTCAGCGGGGAGGTTTCCTACGAGCAGTACTTC; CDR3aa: CASSLSGEVSYEQYF
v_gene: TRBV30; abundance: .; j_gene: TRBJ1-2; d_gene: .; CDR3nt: TGTGCCTTTTTTAACTATGGCTACACCTTC; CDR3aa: CAFFNYGYTF
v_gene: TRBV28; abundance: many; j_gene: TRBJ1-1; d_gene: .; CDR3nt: TGTGCCAGCAGTTTATTCCAGGGGTTCTACGCGGAAGCTTTCTTT; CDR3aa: CASSLFQGFYAEAFF
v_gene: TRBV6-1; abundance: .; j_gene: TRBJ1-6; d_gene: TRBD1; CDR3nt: TGTGCCAGCAGTGAAAGGTTCGGGACAGGGAGTTTTGGTCCAAATTCACCCCTCCACTTT; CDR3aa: CASSERFGTGSFGPNSPLHF
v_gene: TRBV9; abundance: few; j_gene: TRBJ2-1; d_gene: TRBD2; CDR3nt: TGTGCCAGCAGCGTAGAGGGGCGGGGGGCATACAATGAGCAGTTCTTC; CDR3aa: CASSVEGRGAYNEQFF
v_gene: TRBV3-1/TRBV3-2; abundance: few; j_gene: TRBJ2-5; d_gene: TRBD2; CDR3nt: TGTGCCAGCAGCCTCATCCCAGCGGGGGCCAACCAAGAGACCCAGTACTTC; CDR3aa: CASSLIPAGANQETQYF
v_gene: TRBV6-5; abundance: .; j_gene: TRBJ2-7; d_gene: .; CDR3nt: TGTGCCAGCAGTTACTCGGCAGGATCCTACGAGCAGTACTTC; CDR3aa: CASSYSAGSYEQYF
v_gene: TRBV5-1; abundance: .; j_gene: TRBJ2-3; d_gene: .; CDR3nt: TGCGCCAGCACAGCGTCAGACACAGATACGCAGTATTTT; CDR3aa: CASTASDTDTQYF
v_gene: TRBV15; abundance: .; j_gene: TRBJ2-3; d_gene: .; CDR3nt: TGTGCCACAAATACGCAGTATTTT; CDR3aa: CATNTQYF
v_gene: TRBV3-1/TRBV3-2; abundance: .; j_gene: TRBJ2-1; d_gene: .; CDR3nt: TGTGCCAGCAGCCACGAGTCGGGCCCTTACAATGAGCAGTTCTTC; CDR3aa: CASSHESGPYNEQFF
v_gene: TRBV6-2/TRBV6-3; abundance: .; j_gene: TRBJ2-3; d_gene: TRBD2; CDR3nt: TGTGCCAGCAGTTATCGACTAGCTACAGATACGCAGTATTTT; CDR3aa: CASSYRLATDTQYF
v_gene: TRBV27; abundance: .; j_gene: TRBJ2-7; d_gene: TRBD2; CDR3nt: TGTGCCAGCAGTCCCGGTATAGCGGGGGACTACGAGCAGTACTTC; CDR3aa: CASSPGIAGDYEQYF
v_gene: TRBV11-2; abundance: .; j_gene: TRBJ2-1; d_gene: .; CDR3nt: TGTGCCAGCAGCTTAGTGGGAGGGCAGGGGATCCTCTCCTACAATGAGCAGTTCTTC; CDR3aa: CASSLVGGQGILSYNEQFF
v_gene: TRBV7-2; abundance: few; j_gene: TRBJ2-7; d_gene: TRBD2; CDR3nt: TGTGCCAGCAGCTTACTAGCGGGAGGGGACTACGAGCAGTACTTC; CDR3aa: CASSLLAGGDYEQYF
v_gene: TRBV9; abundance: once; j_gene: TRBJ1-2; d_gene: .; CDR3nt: TGTCCCCTTTGGGGCTACACCTTC; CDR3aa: CPLWGYTF
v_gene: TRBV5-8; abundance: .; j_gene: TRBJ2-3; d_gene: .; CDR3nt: TGTGCCAGCAGCTTGGCCGGGGCGGGGGCCTACACAGATACGCAGTATTTT; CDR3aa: CASSLAGAGAYTDTQYF
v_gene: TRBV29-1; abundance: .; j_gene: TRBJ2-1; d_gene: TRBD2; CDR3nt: TGCAGCGTTGAACGGCTAGCGGGAGAGGAAGGGGAGCAGTTCTTC; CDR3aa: CSVERLAGEEGEQFF
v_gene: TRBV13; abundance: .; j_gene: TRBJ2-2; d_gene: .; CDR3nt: TGTGCCAGCGCCTTTGGGGGAGGGGGCGGGGAGCTGTTTTTT; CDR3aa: CASAFGGGGGELFF
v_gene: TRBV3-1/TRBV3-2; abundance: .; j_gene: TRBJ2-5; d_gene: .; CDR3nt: TGTGCCAGCAGCCACAACCAAGTGAGGGAGACCCAGTACTTC; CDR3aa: CASSHNQVRETQYF
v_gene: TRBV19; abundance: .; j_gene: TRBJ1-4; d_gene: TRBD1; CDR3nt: TGTGCCAGTAGTCGCCACTCAGGGGGTCGGGAAAAACTGTTTTTT; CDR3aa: CASSRHSGGREKLFF
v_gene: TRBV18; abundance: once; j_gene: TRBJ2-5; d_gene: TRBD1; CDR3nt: TGTGCCAGCTCATCGACAGGGGTGTACCAAGAGACCCAGTACTTC; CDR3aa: CASSSTGVYQETQYF
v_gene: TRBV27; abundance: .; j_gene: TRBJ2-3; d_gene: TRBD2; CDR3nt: TGTGCCAGCGGACCCGGACTAGCGGGAGGACGGAGCACAGATACGCAGTATTTT; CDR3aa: CASGPGLAGGRSTDTQYF
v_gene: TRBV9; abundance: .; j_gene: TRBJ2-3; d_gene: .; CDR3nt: TGTGCCAGCAGCGTAGCGGGACTCACAGATACGCAGTATTTT; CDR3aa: CASSVAGLTDTQYF
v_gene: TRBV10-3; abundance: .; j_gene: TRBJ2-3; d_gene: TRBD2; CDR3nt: TGTGCCATCAGTCCTAGCGGGGGCACAGATACGCAGTATTTT; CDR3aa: CAISPSGGTDTQYF
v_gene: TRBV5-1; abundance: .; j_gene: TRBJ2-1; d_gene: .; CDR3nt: TGCGCCAGCAGCTTGGGGGACCTGAACAATGAGCAGTTCTTC; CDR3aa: CASSLGDLNNEQFF
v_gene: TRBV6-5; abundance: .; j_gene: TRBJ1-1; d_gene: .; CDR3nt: TGTGCCAGCAGTTACTCGATCGGGGGACATGGTGAAGCTTTCTTT; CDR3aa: CASSYSIGGHGEAFF
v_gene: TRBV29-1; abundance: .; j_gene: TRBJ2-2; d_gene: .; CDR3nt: TGCAGCGGGGAAAGGTTTGGCACCGGGGAGCTGTTTTTT; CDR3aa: CSGERFGTGELFF
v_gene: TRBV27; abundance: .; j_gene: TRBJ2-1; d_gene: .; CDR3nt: TGTGCCAGCAGTTCTCGTTGGGGCAGCTCCTACAATGAGCAGTTCTTC; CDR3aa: CASSSRWGSSYNEQFF
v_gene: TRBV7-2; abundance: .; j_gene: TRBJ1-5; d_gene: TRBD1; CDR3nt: TGTGCCAGCAGCTTAGCAGGGGGCGGCAATCAGCCCCAGCATTTT; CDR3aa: CASSLAGGGNQPQHF
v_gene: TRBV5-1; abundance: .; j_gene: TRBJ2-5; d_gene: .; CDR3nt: TGCGCCAGCAGCTTGTACGGGCTAGCGACCCAAGAGACCCAGTACTTC; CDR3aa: CASSLYGLATQETQYF
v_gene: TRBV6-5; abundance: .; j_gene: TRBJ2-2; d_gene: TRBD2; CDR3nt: TGTGCCAGCAGCCAAGGGACTAGCGGCGGGGAGCTGTTTTTT; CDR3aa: CASSQGTSGGELFF
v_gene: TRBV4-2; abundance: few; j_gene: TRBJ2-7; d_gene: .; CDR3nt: TGTGCCAGCAGCCAAGGGGCCGAGCAGTACTTC; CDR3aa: CASSQGAEQYF
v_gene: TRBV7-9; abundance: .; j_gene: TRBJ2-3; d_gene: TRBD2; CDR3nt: TGTGCCAGCAGCCCCACAAGCGGGAGGGCCGTAGATACGCAGTATTTT; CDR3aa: CASSPTSGRAVDTQYF
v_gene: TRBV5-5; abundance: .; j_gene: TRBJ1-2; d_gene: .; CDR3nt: TGTGCCAGCAGCTCCCCCCCTCAGGGTGTTTCCTATGGCTACACCTTC; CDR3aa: CASSSPPQGVSYGYTF
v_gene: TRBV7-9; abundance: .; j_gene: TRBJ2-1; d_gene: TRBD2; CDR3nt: TGTGCCAGCAGCTTATCTTCGGGAGGGGGTAATGAGCAGTTCTTC; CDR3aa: CASSLSSGGGNEQFF
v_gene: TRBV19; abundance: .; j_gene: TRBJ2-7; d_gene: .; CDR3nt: TGTGCCAGTAGTATTATGACGGGCTACGAGCAGTACTTC; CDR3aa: CASSIMTGYEQYF
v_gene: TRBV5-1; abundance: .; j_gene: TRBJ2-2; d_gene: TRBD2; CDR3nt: TGCGCCAGCAGCTTGAGCGGGGCCCGGCAAGCCGGGGAGCTGTTTTTT; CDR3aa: CASSLSGARQAGELFF
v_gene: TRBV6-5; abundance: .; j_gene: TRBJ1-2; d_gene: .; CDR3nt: TGTGCCAGCAGTTACTCTGCGGACAGCCTCTATGGCTACACCTTC; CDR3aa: CASSYSADSLYGYTF
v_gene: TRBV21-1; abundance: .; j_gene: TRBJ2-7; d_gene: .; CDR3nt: TGTGCCAGCAGCAAAGAGGGTGGGGGGGACTACGAGCAGTACTTC; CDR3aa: CASSKEGGGDYEQYF
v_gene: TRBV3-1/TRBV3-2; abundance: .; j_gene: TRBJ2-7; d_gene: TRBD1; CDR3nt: TGTGCCAGCAGCCAAGGGCTGGACAGGAGAATACGCGAGCAGTACTTC; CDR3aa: CASSQGLDRRIREQYF
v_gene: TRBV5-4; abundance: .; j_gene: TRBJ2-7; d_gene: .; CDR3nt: TGTGCCAGCAGCTTGGGGTCCAGGCGGGGAAGCTACGAGCAGTACTTC; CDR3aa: CASSLGSRRGSYEQYF
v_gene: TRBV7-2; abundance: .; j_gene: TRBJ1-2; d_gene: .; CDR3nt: TGTGCCAGCAGCTTAGAGGGAGGTGGCTACACCTTC; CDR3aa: CASSLEGGGYTF
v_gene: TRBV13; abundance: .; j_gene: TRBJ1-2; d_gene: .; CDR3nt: TGTGCCAGCAGCTTAGCGCTGGGGGCGGCGGACGGCTACACCTTC; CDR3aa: CASSLALGAADGYTF
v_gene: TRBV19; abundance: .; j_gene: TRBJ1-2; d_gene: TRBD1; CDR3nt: TGTGCCAGTAGTATATCTCAGGGGGCGCATAACACCTTC; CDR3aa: CASSISQGAHNTF
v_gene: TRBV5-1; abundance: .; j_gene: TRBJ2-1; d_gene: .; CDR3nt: TGCGCCAGCAGCTTGGCCCTAGCTAGCTCCTACAATGAGCAGTTCTTC; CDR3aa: CASSLALASSYNEQFF
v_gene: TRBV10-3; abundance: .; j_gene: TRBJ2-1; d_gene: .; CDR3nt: TGTGCCATCAGTGACCTGATCATGAGTGAGCAGTTCTTC; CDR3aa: CAISDLIMSEQFF
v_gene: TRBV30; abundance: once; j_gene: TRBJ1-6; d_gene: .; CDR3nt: TGTGCCTGGAGTAAGCCCCTAGTAGGAAATTCACCCCTCCACTTT; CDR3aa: CAWSKPLVGNSPLHF
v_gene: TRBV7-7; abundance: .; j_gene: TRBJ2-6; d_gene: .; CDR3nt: TGTGCTAGCAGCCCGACCCCCAGGTCTGGGGCCAACGTCCTGACTTTC; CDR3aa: CASSPTPRSGANVLTF
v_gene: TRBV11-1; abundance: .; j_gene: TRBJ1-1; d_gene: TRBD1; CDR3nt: TGTGCCAGCAGCTTAGCGAGGGGGCAAAGGACTGAAGCTTTCTTT; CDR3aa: CASSLARGQRTEAFF
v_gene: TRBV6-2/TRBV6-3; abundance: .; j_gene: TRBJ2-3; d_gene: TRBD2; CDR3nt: TGTGCCAGCAGTTACTCGACCCCTTTGACTAGCGGTATCACAGATACGCAGTATTTT; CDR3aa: CASSYSTPLTSGITDTQYF
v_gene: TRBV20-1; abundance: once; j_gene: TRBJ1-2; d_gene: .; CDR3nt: TGCAGTGTGTACAGGGTTGGCTACACCTTC; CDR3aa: CSVYRVGYTF
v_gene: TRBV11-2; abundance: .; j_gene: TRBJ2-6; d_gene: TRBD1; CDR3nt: TGTGCCAGCAGCTTAGCGGGACAGGGATACTCTGGGGCCAACGTCCTGACTTTC; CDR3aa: CASSLAGQGYSGANVLTF